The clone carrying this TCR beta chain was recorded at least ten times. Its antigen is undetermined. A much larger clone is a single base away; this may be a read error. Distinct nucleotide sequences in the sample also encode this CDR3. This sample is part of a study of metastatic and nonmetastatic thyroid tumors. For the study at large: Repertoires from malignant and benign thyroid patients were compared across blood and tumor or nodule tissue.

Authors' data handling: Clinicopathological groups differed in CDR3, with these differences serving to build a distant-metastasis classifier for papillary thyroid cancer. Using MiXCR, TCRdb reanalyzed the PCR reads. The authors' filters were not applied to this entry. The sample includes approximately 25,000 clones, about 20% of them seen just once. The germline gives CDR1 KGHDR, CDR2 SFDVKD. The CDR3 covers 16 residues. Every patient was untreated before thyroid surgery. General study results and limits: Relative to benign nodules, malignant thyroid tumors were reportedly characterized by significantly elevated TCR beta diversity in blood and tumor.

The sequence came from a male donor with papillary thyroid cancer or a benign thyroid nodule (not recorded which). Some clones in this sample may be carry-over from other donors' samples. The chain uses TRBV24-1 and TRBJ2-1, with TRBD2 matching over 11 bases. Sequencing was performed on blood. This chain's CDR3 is CATSDFSGRAGDEQFF. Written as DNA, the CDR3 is TGTGCTACCAGTGATTTTAGCGGGAGGGCCGGGGATGAGCAGTTCTTC.